These 15 T cell receptor beta chains share one sample of origin, sequenced in a study of blood T cell repertoires in COVID-19. The protocol was immunoSEQ multiplex PCR, while the TCRdb copy is restricted to in-frame clones and leaves out a portion. This sample carries more than 90,000 clones, around four fifths of them seen once, and the ten largest clones take 7.9%. The sample was peripheral blood. Every receptor here comes from a man between 65 and 80 years old with acute or convalescent COVID-19.

This clone appeared a single time. V is TRBV27 and J is TRBJ2-3, with D maybe TRBD1 (7 bases). The germline V gene has CDR1 MNHEY and CDR2 SMNVEV (reference sequence). The V and J ends lost 2 bases and 9 bases respectively, with 15 bases between them. The CDR3 is made up of 14 amino acids. The CDR3 reads CASSLRSPGGTQYF. CDR3 coding DNA: TGTGCCAGCAGTTTAAGGTCCCCAGGGGGGACGCAGTATTTT.

This clone turned up a few times. The genes are TRBV7-2 and TRBJ1-6, with 9 bases aligning to TRBD1. Germline assignment: CDR1 SGHTA and CDR2 FQGNSA. The CDR3 extends over 16 amino acids. The V segment lost 5 bases and the J segment 8 bases; nucleotides outside the gene matches: 10. CDR3 sequence: CASSTGGTGRYSPLHF. CDR3 bases: TGTGCCAGCAGCACCGGAGGGACAGGGAGATATTCACCCCTCCACTTT.

This chain joins TRBV30 and TRBJ1-1; perhaps TRBD1 as D (6 bases). Trimming cost V 0 bases and J 5 bases, with 13 bases left between them. CDR1 is GTSNPN and CDR2 is SVGIG in the germline V gene (reference sequence). The CDR3 is 14 residues long. The CDR3 region has the DNA TGTGCCTGGAGTGTATCCGGGGGGCAGACTGAAGCTTTCTTT. This gives the protein CAWSVSGGQTEAFF.

The J gene is TRBJ1-1, the V gene TRBV19; a weak D match, TRBD1 (5 bases). Germline CDR1 is LNHDA and CDR2 is SQIVND (reference sequence). This CDR3 region has 13 residues. Between the trimmed V and J ends, which lost 7 bases and 1 base, there was a span of 10 bases. The CDR3 loop reads CASNPGPNTEAFF. The CDR3 nucleotides read TGTGCCAGTAATCCAGGGCCGAACACTGAAGCTTTCTTT.

The chain is built from TRBV5-1 and TRBJ2-7; 10 bases are a match to TRBD1. Germline-derived CDR1 and CDR2 are SGHRS and YFSETQ. V trimming: 0 bases; J trimming: 6 bases; junction bases outside the gene matches: 9. This CDR3 contains 16 residues. CDR3: CASSLVSGQGYREQYF. CDR3 nucleotide sequence: TGCGCCAGCAGCTTGGTGTCGGGACAGGGGTATCGCGAGCAGTACTTC.

The rearrangement joins TRBV5-6 to TRBJ1-1, with TRBD1 matching over 7 bases. This CDR3 is built from 16 residues. Trimming cost V 0 bases and J 0 bases; bases outside gene matches: 5. Germline CDR1 SGHDT, CDR2 YYEEEE. For the CDR3, the DNA is TGTGCCAGCAGCTTGGGGGACAGACTAATGAACACTGAAGCTTTCTTT. As protein: CASSLGDRLMNTEAFF.

CDR3 protein: CASRRQGTANYGYTF. CDR3 sequence (DNA): TGCGCCAGCAGGCGACAGGGGACCGCTAACTATGGCTACACCTTC. The chain recombines TRBV5-1 with TRBJ1-2; 8 bases are a match to TRBD1. The CDR3 consists of 15 residues. Germline V CDR1 and CDR2: SGHRS, YFSETQ. The V segment lost 5 bases and the J segment 0 bases; nucleotides outside the gene matches: 6.

The chain recombines TRBV21-1 with TRBJ2-1; the table's D call, TRBD1, has no DNA check behind it. TRBV21-1 constitutes a pseudogene. The CDR3 loop spans 17 amino acids. The CDR3 bases are TGTGCCAGCAGCACCGACCCCCGGGGACAGGGGTACAATGAGCAGTTCTTC. Protein sequence: CASSTDPRGQGYNEQFF.

The V gene is TRBV7-9, the J gene TRBJ1-6; D gene unclear. CDR1 and CDR2 from the germline V gene are SEHNR and FQNEAQ (reference sequence). The CDR3 runs to 13 residues. V was cut by 3 bases and J by 8 bases, with 8 bases left in between. The CDR3 here is CASSLGHDSPLHF. The CDR3 nucleotides read TGTGCCAGCAGCTTGGGCCACGATTCACCCCTCCACTTT. The full variable domain, with the rest looked up from reference TRBV7-9 and TRBJ1-6, is DTGVSQNPRHKITKRGQNVTFRCDPISEHNRLYWYRQTLGQGPEFLTYFQNEAQLEKSRLLSDRFSAERPKGSFSTLEIQRTEQGDSAMYLCASSLGHDSPLHFGNGTRLTVT.

The chain has TRBV10-3 and TRBJ2-2; 11 nucleotides align to TRBD2. Germline V gives CDR1 ENHRY, CDR2 SYGVKD. This CDR3 has 15 residues. V was pared by 6 bases and J by 7 bases, with 7 bases of the junction left unmatched. For the CDR3, the DNA is TGTGCCATCAGCTCAATAGCGGGGGGGCACGGGGAGCTGTTTTTT. It encodes CAISSIAGGHGELFF.

This chain joins TRBV24-1 and TRBJ2-1; TRBD2 aligns across 14 bases. CDR3 length equals 15 residues. The V gene end was trimmed by 7 bases and the J gene end by 8 bases; junction bases not matched to a gene: 6. Germline loops: CDR1 KGHDR, CDR2 SFDVKD. CDR3 in DNA: TGTGCCACCAGCCCGGGACTAGCGGGAGTTGATGAGCAGTTCTTC. As protein: CATSPGLAGVDEQFF.

V gene TRBV9 combines with J gene TRBJ1-6; D perhaps matches TRBD1 (5 bases). Germline V gene lookup returns CDR1 SGDLS and CDR2 YYNGEE. This CDR3 has 13 residues. V lost 6 bases, J lost 6 bases, and 10 bases lay in between. This chain's CDR3 is CASTAGLNSPLHF. CDR3 coding DNA: TGTGCCAGCACGGCGGGGCTTAATTCACCCCTCCACTTT.

V is TRBV6-5 and J is TRBJ1-5; D may be TRBD1 (6 bases). Trimming pared 5 bases from V and 6 bases from J, leaving 17 bases between. From germline, CDR1 is MNHEY and CDR2 SVGAGI. This CDR3 contains 15 residues. Here the CDR3 reads CASSPTDRGIQPQHF. The CDR3 DNA reads TGTGCCAGCAGTCCGACGGACAGAGGAATTCAGCCCCAGCATTTT.

The chain uses TRBV29-1 and TRBJ1-1; D is ambiguous. CDR1 and CDR2 (germline): SQVTM, ANQGSEA. Between the trimmed V and J ends, which lost 2 bases and 1 base, there was a span of 5 bases. This CDR3 has 12 residues. The CDR3 protein is CSVEPSNTEAFF. The CDR3 DNA reads as TGCAGCGTTGAACCGTCGAACACTGAAGCTTTCTTT. The full variable domain, completed using reference TRBV29-1 and TRBJ1-1, is SAVISQKPSRDICQRGTSLTIQCQVDSQVTMMFWYRQQPGQSLTLIATANQGSEATYESGFVIDKFPISRPNLTFSTLTVSNMSPEDSSIYLCSVEPSNTEAFFGQGTRLTVV.

V and J are TRBV15 and TRBJ2-2; 7 bases align to TRBD1. Trimming at V came to 0 bases and at J to 7 bases, leaving 11 bases not matched to a gene. There are 17 residues in the CDR3. The germline V gene has CDR1 LNHNV and CDR2 YYDKDF (reference sequence). The CDR3 DNA is TGTGCCACCAGCAGAGATGAAGTCACAGGGGTTGTCGGGGAGCTGTTTTTT. Translating gives CATSRDEVTGVVGELFF.